Each of the 13 T cell receptor beta chains below was sequenced from the same sample in a study of technical replicates of blood from a handful of donors. TCRdb's copy holds only in-frame clones and misses some; the assay was immunoSEQ multiplex PCR. This table has around 97,000 clones, approximately 96% appearing once. The sample comprised T cells isolated from PBMCs. These receptors all stem from a human donor in good health.

The chain links TRBV9 to TRBJ2-2; 8 nucleotides agree with TRBD1. This CDR3 comprises 14 residues. The germline gives CDR1 SGDLS, CDR2 YYNGEE. V trimming: 0 bases; J trimming: 7 bases; junction bases outside the gene matches: 2. The CDR3 protein is CASSVAGGHGELFF. CDR3 DNA: TGTGCCAGCAGCGTAGCAGGGGGCCACGGGGAGCTGTTTTTT.

This clone appeared a single time. V gene TRBV27 combines with J gene TRBJ2-7; 9 bases match TRBD2. This CDR3 comprises 16 residues. The junction had 14 bases not matched to a gene; V was cut back by 11 bases and J by 0 bases. Per the germline V gene, CDR1 is MNHEY and CDR2 is SMNVEV (reference sequence). Written as DNA, the CDR3 is TGTGCCTCCCGAACGGTTAGCGGGGGCCACTCCTACGAGCAGTACTTC. This sequence encodes CASRTVSGGHSYEQYF.

The rearrangement joins TRBV14 to TRBJ2-1, with 10 bases aligning to TRBD1. Losses at the gene ends were 2 bases for V and 6 bases for J; bases not matched to a gene: 13. The length of the CDR3 is 18 residues. Looked up from germline, CDR1 is SGHDN and CDR2 is FVKESK. CDR3 amino acids: CASSQSPRQGALLNEQFF. DNA for the CDR3: TGTGCCAGCAGCCAATCACCGCGACAGGGGGCCCTCCTCAATGAGCAGTTCTTC.

V is TRBV13 and J is TRBJ2-3; TRBD2 matches at 8 bases. Germline trimming cut 5 bases from V and 4 bases from J; bases unmatched to any gene: 14. CDR3 length: 17 residues. Germline CDR1 reads PRHDT; CDR2 reads FYEKMQ (reference sequence). In DNA, the CDR3 is TGTGCCAGCAGCCCCCGGCCGCTAGCGGGTTTTGCAGATACGCAGTATTTT. Residues: CASSPRPLAGFADTQYF.

The chain links TRBV4-2 to TRBJ2-3, with TRBD2 matching 8 bases. Germline V gene sequence: CDR1 LGHNA, CDR2 YNFKEQ. The CDR3 spans 18 residues. The trim removed 1 base at V and 0 bases at J, leaving 9 bases unmatched. This CDR3 is CASSQGSSGRLSTDTQYF. The CDR3 region has the DNA TGTGCCAGCAGCCAAGGATCGAGCGGGAGACTTAGCACAGATACGCAGTATTTT.

The sample holds a few counts of this clone. J is TRBJ2-3 and V is TRBV5-1; 7 bases are a match to TRBD2. Germline V gene data show CDR1 as SGHRS and CDR2 as YFSETQ. After removal of 0 bases from V and 1 base from J, the junction contained 8 bases not matched to a gene. This CDR3 is 17 amino acids long. This chain's CDR3 is CASSLESATSGTDTQYF. The CDR3 DNA follows: TGCGCCAGCAGCTTGGAGTCGGCTACTAGCGGCACAGATACGCAGTATTTT.

V and J are TRBV10-2 and TRBJ1-5, with 8 nucleotides matching TRBD1. CDR1 is WSHSY, CDR2 SAAADI, per germline. V shed 4 bases, J shed 7 bases, and the junction held 9 bases outside the gene matches. The CDR3 has 15 amino acids. In DNA, the CDR3 is TGCGCCAGCAGTGCTTTTGGGCAGGGGGCACAGCCCCAGCATTTT. This codes for CASSAFGQGAQPQHF.

The V call is TRBV27, the J call TRBJ1-4; possible D gene TRBD1, 5 bases. CDR3 size: 16 residues. Looked up from germline, CDR1 is MNHEY and CDR2 is SMNVEV (reference sequence). With 2 bases removed from V and 8 bases from J, the gap between germline ends came to 18 bases. CDR3 DNA: TGTGCCAGCAGTTTAGTCCCGCAGGGTAAAAGGGAAAAACTGTTTTTT. This sequence encodes CASSLVPQGKREKLFF.

The chain joins TRBV4-2 to TRBJ2-1, with a tentative D call TRBD2 (5 bases). V was clipped by 1 base and J by 7 bases, with 11 bases between them. In germline, CDR1 is LGHNA, CDR2 YNFKEQ. The length of the CDR3 is 14 residues. CDR3 nucleotides: TGTGCCAGCAGCCAAGTCAGCGAGCGGAATGAGCAGTTCTTC. This codes for CASSQVSERNEQFF.

The V and J genes are TRBV4-1 and TRBJ2-7; D is possibly TRBD2 (6 bases). This CDR3 has 20 amino acids. Germline V gene sequence: CDR1 MGHRA, CDR2 YSYEKL. V was clipped by 1 base and J by 5 bases, with 30 bases between them. The CDR3 nucleotides are TGCGCCAGCAGCCAAGTCGGGGGACGAGTGAGGGCGGGATTTAAGGACGAGCAGTACTTC. This codes for CASSQVGGRVRAGFKDEQYF.

The chain combines TRBV5-1 with TRBJ1-3; D possibly corresponds to TRBD1 (6 bases). The germline V gene encodes CDR1 SGHRS and CDR2 YFSETQ. The V gene lost 0 bases and the J gene lost 5 bases, with 9 bases spanning the gap. This CDR3 has 14 residues. The CDR3 sequence is CASSLEGGRNTIYF. CDR3 sequence (DNA): TGCGCCAGCAGCTTGGAGGGGGGGAGAAACACCATATATTTT.

This chain links TRBV27 with TRBJ2-1; D is unclear. V gave up 7 bases and J gave up 6 bases, with 19 bases separating them. The CDR3 length is 15 residues. Germline CDR1 MNHEY, CDR2 SMNVEV (reference sequence). The CDR3 spells CASIGWAVGTNEQFF. CDR3 nucleotides: TGTGCCAGCATTGGTTGGGCAGTTGGTACCAATGAGCAGTTCTTC.

J is TRBJ2-7 and V is TRBV9; D possibly corresponds to TRBD2 (6 bases). The V and J ends lost 0 bases and 0 bases respectively, with 19 bases between them. From germline, CDR1 is SGDLS and CDR2 YYNGEE. CDR3 size: 18 residues. CDR3 sequence (DNA): TGTGCCAGCAGCGTAGGTGGTCTCGGAGGGACCTTCTCCTACGAGCAGTACTTC. Translating it yields CASSVGGLGGTFSYEQYF.